These T cell receptor beta chains were read from a single sample in a study of cytomegalovirus exposure and HLA in healthy donors. Profiled with immunoSEQ multiplex PCR; TCRdb holds only in-frame clones, not every one. The sample carries roughly 180,000 clones, 80% to 90% recorded once. Sequences were obtained from PBMCs. The receptors originated from a woman aged 18-30 years in good health and CMV-seronegative. Each CDR3 is given with its conserved first and last residue. The D gene is left open where the match is weak. A clone size is listed for some rows: how often the clone was seen (once, few, many), or a class if it is expanded.

J gene: TRBJ2-7
clone size: -
V gene: TRBV7-9
D gene: TRBD2
CDR3 DNA: TGTTCCAGCAGCTTAGACGGGGGGATGGTGGTGGGCTACGAGCAGTACTTC
CDR3 protein: CSSSLDGGMVVGYEQYF

J gene: TRBJ1-1
clone size: -
V gene: TRBV6-5
D gene: -
CDR3 DNA: TGTGCCAGCAGAGGTCGGTCGGGAGACGGAGCTTTCTTT
CDR3 protein: CASRGRSGDGAFF

J gene: TRBJ2-2
clone size: -
V gene: TRBV6-4
D gene: TRBD1
CDR3 DNA: TGTGCCAGCAGTTCCGGACAGGGGAACACCGGGGAGCTGTTTTTT
CDR3 protein: CASSSGQGNTGELFF

J gene: TRBJ2-7
clone size: -
V gene: TRBV4-1
D gene: TRBD2
CDR3 DNA: TGCGCCAGCAGCCAAGGTCTAGCGGGGCGATCCTACGAGCAGTACTTC
CDR3 protein: CASSQGLAGRSYEQYF

J gene: TRBJ2-3
clone size: -
V gene: TRBV4-1
D gene: TRBD2
CDR3 DNA: TGCGCCAGCAGCCTCACTAGCGGATCCGCTATAGATACGCAGTATTTT
CDR3 protein: CASSLTSGSAIDTQYF

J gene: TRBJ2-7
clone size: few
V gene: TRBV28
D gene: TRBD1
CDR3 DNA: TGTGCCACCATAGATTTCTGGACAGGGGGTTTCGAGCAGTACTTC
CDR3 protein: CATIDFWTGGFEQYF

J gene: TRBJ2-5
clone size: -
V gene: TRBV28
D gene: TRBD2
CDR3 DNA: TGTGCCAGCAGTCCCGCGGGGGGGACCCAGTACTTC
CDR3 protein: CASSPAGGTQYF

J gene: TRBJ2-5
clone size: few
V gene: TRBV19
D gene: -
CDR3 DNA: TGTGCCAGTAGTCCCCGGGGAGGAGGAGAGACCCAGTACTTC
CDR3 protein: CASSPRGGGETQYF

J gene: TRBJ2-3
clone size: -
V gene: TRBV28
D gene: TRBD2
CDR3 DNA: TGTGCCCCGGGGGCCGGGACTAGCGGGAGAGGGGGCACAGATACGCAGTATTTT
CDR3 protein: CAPGAGTSGRGGTDTQYF

J gene: TRBJ2-7
clone size: -
V gene: TRBV11-2
D gene: -
CDR3 DNA: TGTGCCAGCAGCCTAAACAGGGTTAGCTCCTACGAGCAGTACTTC
CDR3 protein: CASSLNRVSSYEQYF

J gene: TRBJ2-1
clone size: -
V gene: TRBV28
D gene: -
CDR3 DNA: TGTGCCAGCTCGCCGCGACTAGAAGGGGCCGATGAGCAGTTCTTC
CDR3 protein: CASSPRLEGADEQFF

J gene: TRBJ1-1
clone size: -
V gene: TRBV5-1
D gene: -
CDR3 DNA: TGCGCCAGCAGCCCCTGGAGCGCAGCCCGGAACACTGAAGCTTTCTTT
CDR3 protein: CASSPWSAARNTEAFF

J gene: TRBJ2-2
clone size: few
V gene: TRBV27
D gene: -
CDR3 DNA: TGTGCCAGCAGTCCGGGGTTGGGCTCCGCGACCAGCACCGGGGAGCTGTTTTTT
CDR3 protein: CASSPGLGSATSTGELFF

J gene: TRBJ2-4
clone size: -
V gene: TRBV28
D gene: TRBD2
CDR3 DNA: TGTGCCAGCAGCCCCCGAGGACTAGCGGGCCGGGTGCAGAAGAAAGCCAAAAACATTCAGTACTTC
CDR3 protein: CASSPRGLAGRVQKKAKNIQYF

J gene: TRBJ1-3
clone size: -
V gene: TRBV6-5
D gene: -
CDR3 DNA: TGTGCCAGCAGTTACGCTGACAGGAACTCTGGAAACACCATATATTTT
CDR3 protein: CASSYADRNSGNTIYF

J gene: TRBJ2-1
clone size: -
V gene: TRBV5-6
D gene: -
CDR3 DNA: TGTGCCAGCAGCTATATCGGGGATGCGTACTCCCGGAATGAGCAGTTCTTC
CDR3 protein: CASSYIGDAYSRNEQFF

J gene: TRBJ2-7
clone size: -
V gene: TRBV9
D gene: -
CDR3 DNA: TGTGCCAGCAGCGCAATACCTGCCGGGACACCGGCCGGGGAGCAGTACTTC
CDR3 protein: CASSAIPAGTPAGEQYF

J gene: TRBJ2-5
clone size: -
V gene: TRBV19
D gene: TRBD2
CDR3 DNA: TGTGCCAGTAGTAAACCCAGCGGGAGTGGCCCCTCCCAAGAGACCCAGTACTTC
CDR3 protein: CASSKPSGSGPSQETQYF

J gene: TRBJ2-2
clone size: -
V gene: TRBV7-9
D gene: -
CDR3 DNA: TGTGCCAGCAGCCACAGGGCGGACACCGGGGAGCTGTTTTTT
CDR3 protein: CASSHRADTGELFF

J gene: TRBJ1-1
clone size: -
V gene: TRBV11-3
D gene: -
CDR3 DNA: TGTGCCAGCAGCTTAGGGACAGCCCTGAACACTGAAGCTTTCTTT
CDR3 protein: CASSLGTALNTEAFF

J gene: TRBJ1-4
clone size: -
V gene: TRBV2
D gene: -
CDR3 DNA: TGTGCCAGCCGTACCTTAGTTGCAACTAATGAAAAACTGTTTTTT
CDR3 protein: CASRTLVATNEKLFF

J gene: TRBJ2-5
clone size: -
V gene: TRBV5-1
D gene: TRBD1
CDR3 DNA: TGCGCCAGCAGCGGGGACAGGGGGGAGACCCAGTACTTC
CDR3 protein: CASSGDRGETQYF

J gene: TRBJ2-1
clone size: -
V gene: TRBV7-2
D gene: -
CDR3 DNA: TGTGCCAGCAGCTATGGGCCTGAGCAGTTCTTC
CDR3 protein: CASSYGPEQFF

J gene: TRBJ1-4
clone size: -
V gene: TRBV10-3
D gene: -
CDR3 DNA: TGTGCCATCAGTGAAAACCAAACGGGAAAACTGTTTTTT
CDR3 protein: CAISENQTGKLFF

J gene: TRBJ2-7
clone size: -
V gene: TRBV6-1
D gene: -
CDR3 DNA: TGTGCCAGCAGTGATTGGTCCGGGAACTCCTACGAGCAGTACTTC
CDR3 protein: CASSDWSGNSYEQYF

J gene: TRBJ2-7
clone size: -
V gene: TRBV7-2
D gene: TRBD2
CDR3 DNA: TGTGCCAGCAGCCCCGCTAGCGGGAGAAAGTACGAGCAGTACTTC
CDR3 protein: CASSPASGRKYEQYF

J gene: TRBJ2-1
clone size: -
V gene: TRBV10-2
D gene: TRBD2
CDR3 DNA: TGCGCCAGCAGAAATAGCGGGGCATACAATGAGCAGTTCTTC
CDR3 protein: CASRNSGAYNEQFF

J gene: TRBJ2-7
clone size: -
V gene: TRBV7-9
D gene: -
CDR3 DNA: TGTGCCAGCAGCCCCGGTATCAGGGAGCAGTACTTC
CDR3 protein: CASSPGIREQYF

J gene: TRBJ1-2
clone size: -
V gene: TRBV27
D gene: -
CDR3 DNA: TGTGCCAGCAGTTTACAACCCCTATTCGGCTACACCTTC
CDR3 protein: CASSLQPLFGYTF

J gene: TRBJ1-3
clone size: -
V gene: TRBV6-5
D gene: -
CDR3 DNA: TGTGCCAGCGGTGGGGATGGGAGCTCTGGAAACACCATATATTTT
CDR3 protein: CASGGDGSSGNTIYF

J gene: TRBJ2-1
clone size: -
V gene: TRBV7-2
D gene: TRBD2
CDR3 DNA: TGTGCCAGCAGCTCCCCTAATAGCGGGAGTGTCTCCTACAATGAGCAGTTCTTC
CDR3 protein: CASSSPNSGSVSYNEQFF

J gene: TRBJ1-1
clone size: -
V gene: TRBV5-6
D gene: -
CDR3 DNA: TGTGCCAGCAGCTTGGGGCCAGGTTTAAAACATGAAGCTTTCTTT
CDR3 protein: CASSLGPGLKHEAFF

J gene: TRBJ2-7
clone size: -
V gene: TRBV9
D gene: TRBD2
CDR3 DNA: TGTGCCAGCAGCGTAGTCCCGGCTAGCGGGAGGGACGAGCAGTACTTC
CDR3 protein: CASSVVPASGRDEQYF

J gene: TRBJ1-1
clone size: -
V gene: TRBV4-1
D gene: -
CDR3 DNA: TGCGCCAGCAGCCAAGCCCCCTTGAACACTGAAGCTTTCTTT
CDR3 protein: CASSQAPLNTEAFF

J gene: TRBJ2-3
clone size: -
V gene: TRBV6-6
D gene: -
CDR3 DNA: TGTGCCAGCAGTTACTTCGGGAGTGGCGCAGATACGCAGTATTTT
CDR3 protein: CASSYFGSGADTQYF

J gene: TRBJ2-2
clone size: -
V gene: TRBV6-4
D gene: TRBD2
CDR3 DNA: TGTGCCAGCAGTCAAGGACTAGCAGATAACACCGGGGAGCTGTTTTTT
CDR3 protein: CASSQGLADNTGELFF

J gene: TRBJ1-4
clone size: -
V gene: TRBV27
D gene: -
CDR3 DNA: TGTGCCAGCGGTTCCCACTTTAATGAAAAACTGTTTTTT
CDR3 protein: CASGSHFNEKLFF

J gene: TRBJ2-5
clone size: few
V gene: TRBV14
D gene: TRBD2
CDR3 DNA: TGTGCCAGCAACATAGCGGGGGGTCCCCAAGAGACCCAGTACTTC
CDR3 protein: CASNIAGGPQETQYF

J gene: TRBJ1-4
clone size: -
V gene: TRBV28
D gene: -
CDR3 DNA: TGTGCCAGCAGTTATACGAGTGAAAAACTGTCTTTT
CDR3 protein: CASSYTSEKLSF

J gene: TRBJ1-1
clone size: -
V gene: TRBV29-1
D gene: -
CDR3 DNA: TGCAGCGTGCACATATCCCCGAACACTGAAGCTTTCTTT
CDR3 protein: CSVHISPNTEAFF

J gene: TRBJ2-7
clone size: -
V gene: TRBV19
D gene: TRBD1
CDR3 DNA: TGTGCCAGTAGTATCGGGGACAGGGACTACGAGCAGTACTTC
CDR3 protein: CASSIGDRDYEQYF

J gene: TRBJ2-2
clone size: -
V gene: TRBV5-5
D gene: TRBD2
CDR3 DNA: TGTGCCAGCAGCTCCCGACTAGCGGCGAACACCGGGGAGCTGTTTTTT
CDR3 protein: CASSSRLAANTGELFF